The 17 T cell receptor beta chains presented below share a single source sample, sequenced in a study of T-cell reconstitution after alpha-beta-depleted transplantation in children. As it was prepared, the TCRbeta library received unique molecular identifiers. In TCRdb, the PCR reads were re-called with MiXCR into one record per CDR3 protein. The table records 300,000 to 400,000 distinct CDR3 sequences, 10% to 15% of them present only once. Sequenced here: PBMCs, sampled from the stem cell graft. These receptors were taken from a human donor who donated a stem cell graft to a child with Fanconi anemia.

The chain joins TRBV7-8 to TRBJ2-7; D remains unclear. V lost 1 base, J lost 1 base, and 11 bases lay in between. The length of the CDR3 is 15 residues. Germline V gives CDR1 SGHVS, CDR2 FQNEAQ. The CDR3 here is CASSLVGGISYEQYF. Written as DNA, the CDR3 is TGTGCCAGCAGCTTAGTAGGCGGCATTTCCTACGAGCAGTACTTC.

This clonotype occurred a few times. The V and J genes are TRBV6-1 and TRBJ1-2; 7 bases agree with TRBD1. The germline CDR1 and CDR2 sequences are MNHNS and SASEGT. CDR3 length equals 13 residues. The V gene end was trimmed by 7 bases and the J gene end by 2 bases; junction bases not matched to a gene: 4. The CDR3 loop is CASTMTGNYGYTF. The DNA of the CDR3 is TGTGCCAGCACTATGACAGGGAACTATGGCTACACCTTC.

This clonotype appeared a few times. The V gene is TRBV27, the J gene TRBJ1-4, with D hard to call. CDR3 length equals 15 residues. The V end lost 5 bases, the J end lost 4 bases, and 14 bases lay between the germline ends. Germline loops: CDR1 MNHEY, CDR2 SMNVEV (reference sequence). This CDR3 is CASSRSGVLNEKLFF. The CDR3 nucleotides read TGTGCCAGCAGTCGTTCAGGAGTTCTTAATGAAAAACTGTTTTTT.

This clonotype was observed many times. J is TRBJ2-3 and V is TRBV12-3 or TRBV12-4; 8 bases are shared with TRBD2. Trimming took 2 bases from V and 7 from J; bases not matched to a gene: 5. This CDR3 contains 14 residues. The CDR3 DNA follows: TGTGCCAGCAGTTTAATCGGGGGGGGAAATACGCAGTATTTT. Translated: CASSLIGGGNTQYF.

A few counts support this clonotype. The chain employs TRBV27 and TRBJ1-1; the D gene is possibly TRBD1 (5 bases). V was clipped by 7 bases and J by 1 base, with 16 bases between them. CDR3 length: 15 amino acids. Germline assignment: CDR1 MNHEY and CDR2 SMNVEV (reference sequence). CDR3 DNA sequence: TGTGCCAGCACTTTTACCCAGGGTGGGAACACTGAAGCTTTCTTT. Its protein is CASTFTQGGNTEAFF.

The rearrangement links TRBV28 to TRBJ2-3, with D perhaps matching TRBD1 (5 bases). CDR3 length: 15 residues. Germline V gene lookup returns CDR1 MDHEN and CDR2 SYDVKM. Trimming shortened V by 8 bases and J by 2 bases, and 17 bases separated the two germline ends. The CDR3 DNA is TGTGCCAGCCGAAACCAGGGTACCCACACAGATACGCAGTATTTT. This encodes CASRNQGTHTDTQYF. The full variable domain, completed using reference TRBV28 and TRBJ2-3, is DVKVTQSSRYLVKRTGEKVFLECVQDMDHENMFWYRQDPGLGLRLIYFSYDVKMKEKGDIPEGYSVSREKKERFSLILESASTNQTSMYLCASRNQGTHTDTQYFGPGTRLTVL.

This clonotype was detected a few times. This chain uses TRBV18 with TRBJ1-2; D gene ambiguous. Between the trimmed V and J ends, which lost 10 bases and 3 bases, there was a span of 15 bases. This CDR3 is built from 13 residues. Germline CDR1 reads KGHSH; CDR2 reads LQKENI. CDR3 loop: CATTGLGDYGYTF. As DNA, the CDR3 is TGTGCCACCACGGGCCTCGGTGACTATGGCTACACCTTC.

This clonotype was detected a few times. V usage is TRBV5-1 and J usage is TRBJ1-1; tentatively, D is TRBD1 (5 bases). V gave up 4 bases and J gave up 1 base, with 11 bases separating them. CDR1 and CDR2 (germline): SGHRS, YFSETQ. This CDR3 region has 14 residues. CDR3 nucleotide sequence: TGCGCCAGCAGCCGAGACAGACCGAACACTGAAGCTTTCTTT. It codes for CASSRDRPNTEAFF.

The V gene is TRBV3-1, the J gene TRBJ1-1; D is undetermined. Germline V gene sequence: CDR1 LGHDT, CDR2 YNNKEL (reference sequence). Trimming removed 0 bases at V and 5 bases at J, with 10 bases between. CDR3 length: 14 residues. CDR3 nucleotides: TGTGCCAGCAGCCAAGAGGACCGAAGGACTGAAGCTTTCTTT. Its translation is CASSQEDRRTEAFF.

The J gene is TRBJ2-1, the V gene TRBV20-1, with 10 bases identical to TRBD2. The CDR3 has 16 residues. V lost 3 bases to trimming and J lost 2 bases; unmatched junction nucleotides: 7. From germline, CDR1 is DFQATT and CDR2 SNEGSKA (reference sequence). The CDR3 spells CSARSSTSGAYNEQFF. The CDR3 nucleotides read TGCAGTGCTAGGAGTTCAACTAGCGGGGCCTACAATGAGCAGTTCTTC.

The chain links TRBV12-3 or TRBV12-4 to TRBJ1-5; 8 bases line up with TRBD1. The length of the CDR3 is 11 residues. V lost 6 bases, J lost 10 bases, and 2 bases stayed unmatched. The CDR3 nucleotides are TGTGCCAGCAGCGGGACAGGCCCCCAGCATTTT. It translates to CASSGTGPQHF.

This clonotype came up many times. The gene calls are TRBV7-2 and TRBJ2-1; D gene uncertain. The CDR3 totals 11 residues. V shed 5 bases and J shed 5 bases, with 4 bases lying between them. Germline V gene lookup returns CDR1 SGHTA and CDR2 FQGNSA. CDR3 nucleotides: TGTGCCAGCAGCGAGCACAATGAGCAGTTCTTC. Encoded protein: CASSEHNEQFF.

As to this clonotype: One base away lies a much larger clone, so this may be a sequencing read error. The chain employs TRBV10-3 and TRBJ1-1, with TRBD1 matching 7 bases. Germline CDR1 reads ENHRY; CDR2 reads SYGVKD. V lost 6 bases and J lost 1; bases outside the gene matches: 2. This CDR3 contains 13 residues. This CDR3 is CAISGQENTEAFF. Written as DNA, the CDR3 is TGTGCCATCAGCGGACAGGAGAACACTGAAGCTTTCTTT.

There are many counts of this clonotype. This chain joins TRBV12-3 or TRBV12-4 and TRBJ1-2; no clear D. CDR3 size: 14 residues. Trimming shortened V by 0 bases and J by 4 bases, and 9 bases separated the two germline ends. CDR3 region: CASSLAGGPYGYTF. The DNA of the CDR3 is TGTGCCAGCAGTTTAGCCGGCGGGCCCTATGGCTACACCTTC.

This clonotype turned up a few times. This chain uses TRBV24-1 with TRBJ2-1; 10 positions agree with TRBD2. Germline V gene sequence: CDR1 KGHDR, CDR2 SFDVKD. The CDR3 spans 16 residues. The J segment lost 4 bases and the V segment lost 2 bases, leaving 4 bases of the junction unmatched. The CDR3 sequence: CATSDSSGGQYNEQFF. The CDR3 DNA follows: TGTGCCACCAGTGATTCTAGCGGGGGCCAGTACAATGAGCAGTTCTTC.

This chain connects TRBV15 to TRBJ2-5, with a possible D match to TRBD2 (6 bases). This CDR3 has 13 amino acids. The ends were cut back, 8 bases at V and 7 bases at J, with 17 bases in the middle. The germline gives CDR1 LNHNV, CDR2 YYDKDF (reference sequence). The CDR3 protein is CATAKRQEGTQYF. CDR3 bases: TGTGCCACCGCTAAGCGTCAGGAGGGGACCCAGTACTTC.

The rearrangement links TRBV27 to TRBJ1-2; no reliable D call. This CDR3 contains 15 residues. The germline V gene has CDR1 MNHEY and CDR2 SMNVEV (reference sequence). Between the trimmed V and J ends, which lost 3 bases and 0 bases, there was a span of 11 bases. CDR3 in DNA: TGTGCCAGCAGTTTTATTCGGACGGCTAACTATGGCTACACCTTC. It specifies CASSFIRTANYGYTF.